This passage covers 15 T cell receptor beta chains from one sample sequenced in a study of tumor and adjacent non-tumor tissue in lung cancer. RNA was extracted from bulk tissue without any cell sorting. This non-tumor lung sample came from over 3 cm beyond the tumor edge. A modified ARM-PCR protocol with three rounds of nested PCR amplified TCRbeta. TCRdb used MiXCR to reprocess the multiplex PCR reads, holding one entry per CDR3 protein. The table has approximately 100,000 distinct CDR3 sequences, about 61% seen once. The sample consisted of distant non-tumor lung tissue. The receptors derive from a man aged 60 to 75 with non-small cell lung cancer.

Comments on this clonotype: This may arise from a read error, as a much more abundant clone is one base away. The chain joins TRBV28 to TRBJ2-4, with D perhaps TRBD2 (6 bases). Germline V CDR1 and CDR2: MDHEN, SYDVKM. The CDR3 is made up of 14 amino acids. The CDR3 sequence is CASSFRRAKSIQYF. CDR3 bases: TGTGCCAGCAGTTTTAGGAGGGCCAAAAGCATTCAGTACTTC.

As to this clonotype: A much larger clone is a single base away; this may be a read error. This chain joins TRBV6-1 and TRBJ1-1; D gene unclear. The CDR3 totals 14 residues. Germline loops: CDR1 MNHNS, CDR2 SASEGT. The CDR3 sequence: CASSEASRPSEAIF. The CDR3 DNA reads TGTGCCAGCAGTGAAGCCTCTCGACCCTCTGAAGCTATCTTT.

As to this clonotype: With a much larger clone just one base away, this may be a read error. The CDR3 loop is CASGVGAAKNIQYF. CDR3 sequence (DNA): TGTGCCAGCGGTGTGGGGGCAGCCAAAAACATTCAGTACTTC. This chain joins TRBV6-1 and TRBJ2-4; perhaps TRBD1 as D (6 bases). Germline CDR1 MNHNS, CDR2 SASEGT. Trimming took 8 bases from V and 0 from J, leaving 11 bases between them. The CDR3 totals 14 residues.

J is TRBJ2-3 and V is TRBV5-1, with TRBD2 matching over 8 bases. V shed 0 bases and J 0 bases; nucleotides not matched to a gene: 6. The CDR3 runs 17 residues. Germline loops: CDR1 SGHRS, CDR2 YFSETQ. The CDR3 protein is CASSLGNSGASTDTQYF. The CDR3 nucleotides are TGCGCCAGCAGCTTGGGGAATAGCGGGGCTAGCACAGATACGCAGTATTTT.

Points on this clonotype: Just one base apart from a much larger clone, this may be a read error. The genes are TRBV28 and TRBJ1-5; D gene uncertain. Per germline, CDR1 MDHEN and CDR2 SYDVKM. CDR3 size: 17 residues. As DNA, the CDR3 is TGTGCCAGCAGTTCATATACAGCGGGCGGGTCGGGTAGGCCCCAGGATTTT. The encoded protein is CASSSYTAGGSGRPQDF.

Turning to this clonotype: At one of its ends the junction is not consistent with the germline gene, which may arise from a read error. The chain recombines TRBV10-3 with TRBJ1-6; D is unresolved. CDR3 length: 15 residues. Per the germline V gene, CDR1 is ENHRY and CDR2 is SYGVKD. The CDR3 sequence is CTISDLGPINSPLHF. DNA for the CDR3: TGTACCATCAGTGACCTGGGCCCCATCAATTCACCACTCCACTTT.

Details on this clonotype: This may come from a read error, since a much larger clone is one base off. The conserved phenylalanine or tryptophan is not found at the CDR3 terminus, so this likely reflects a read error. The V and J genes are TRBV28 and TRBJ2-4; a weak D match, TRBD2 (5 bases). This CDR3 contains 11 residues. Germline V gene lookup returns CDR1 MDHEN and CDR2 SYDVKM. Here the CDR3 DNA reads TGTGCGAGTGTAGCGCAAAACATTCAGTACCTC. This encodes CASVAQNIQYL.

This clonotype came up many times. The chain recombines TRBV20-1 with TRBJ2-3; 9 bases line up with TRBD2. CDR1 is DFQATT, CDR2 SNEGSKA, per germline (reference sequence). Germline trimming cut 5 bases from V and 2 bases from J; bases unmatched to any gene: 8. The CDR3 loop spans 15 amino acids. DNA for the CDR3: TGCAGTGCTGGCGAGGCGGGGGGGCTCACAGATACGCAGTATTTT. This codes for CSAGEAGGLTDTQYF.

This clonotype was counted many times. This chain uses TRBV6-2 or TRBV6-3 with TRBJ2-7, with 7 nucleotides matching TRBD1. V lost 5 bases and J lost 3; bases outside the gene matches: 7. Looked up from germline, CDR1 is MNHEY and CDR2 is SVGEGT. This CDR3 region has 14 residues. The CDR3 coding sequence is TGTGCCAGCAGTCGGACCGGGACAGTCTACGAGCAGTACTTC. Translated: CASSRTGTVYEQYF.

This clonotype showed up many times. The chain links TRBV5-6 to TRBJ2-7; no firm D call. CDR3 size: 12 residues. Trimming left V 2 bases short and J 7 bases short, with 10 bases between. Germline loops: CDR1 SGHDT, CDR2 YYEEEE. CDR3 nucleotide sequence: TGTGCCAGCAGCTTTTCCCGTAGAGAGCAGTACTTC. Its translation: CASSFSRREQYF.

This clonotype showed up many times. The CDR3 coding sequence is TGTGCCAGCAGTTTATCCCGGGACACTCACCCCGGGGAGCTGTTTTTT. Amino acids: CASSLSRDTHPGELFF. The chain employs TRBV12-3 or TRBV12-4 and TRBJ2-2; weak D call: TRBD1 (6 bases). This CDR3 region has 16 residues. Trimming left V 2 bases short and J 6 bases short, with 16 bases between.

For this clonotype: A much larger clone differs by one base, so this may be a read error. The chain recombines TRBV20-1 with TRBJ2-2; the D call may be TRBD1 or TRBD2 (5 bases each). The CDR3 totals 14 residues. In germline, CDR1 is DFQATT, CDR2 SNEGSKA (reference sequence). The CDR3 region has the DNA TGCTGTGCCACCGGGACCAGGAACACCGGGGAGCTGTTTTTT. Translating gives CCATGTRNTGELFF.

Details on this clonotype: At one end the junction does not follow the germline gene, possibly because of a read error. V and J are TRBV14 and TRBJ2-7; D is perhaps TRBD1 (5 bases). Germline loops: CDR1 SGHDN, CDR2 FVKESK. CDR3 length: 15 residues. The CDR3 reads CANSHGPTGSYEQYF. CDR3 nucleotide sequence: TGTGCCAACAGCCATGGACCCACAGGCTCCTACGAGCAATACTTC. Variable domain in full (rest from reference TRBV14 and TRBJ2-7): EAGVTQFPSHSVIEKGQTVTLRCDPISGHDNLYWYRRVMGKEIKFLLHFVKESKQDESGMPNNRFLAERTGGTYSTLKVQPAELEDSGVYFCANSHGPTGSYEQYFGPGTRLTVT.

Turning to this clonotype: A much larger clone lies one base from this, so it may be a read error. The chain joins TRBV6-1 to TRBJ2-1, with 7 positions matching TRBD2. The germline V gene has CDR1 MNHNS and CDR2 SASEGT. Trimming cost V 6 bases and J 5 bases; bases outside gene matches: 4. The CDR3 totals 13 residues. CDR3 in DNA: TGTGCCAGCAGGGGGGGGGTACACAATGAGCAGTTCTTC. Its protein product is CASRGGVHNEQFF.

This clonotype was observed once. The chain recombines TRBV28 with TRBJ2-7, with TRBD2 identical over 10 bases. With V trimmed by 7 bases and J by 7 bases, 13 bases remained unmatched. In germline, CDR1 is MDHEN, CDR2 SYDVKM. This CDR3 is 15 amino acids long. CDR3 protein: CASIPQGAGGLEQYF. The CDR3 DNA reads TGTGCCAGCATCCCCCAGGGAGCGGGAGGGCTTGAGCAGTACTTC.